These 12 T cell receptor beta chains came from one sample sequenced in a study of T cell responses to AZD1222 COVID-19 vaccine. Profiled with immunoSEQ multiplex PCR; TCRdb holds only in-frame clones, not every one. The table records some 150,000 clones, around nine tenths of them present only once. Sample: peripheral blood, taken on day 0 of AZD1222 vaccination. Source of these receptors: an adult in good health.

J is TRBJ1-2 and V is TRBV6-5; 7 bases agree with TRBD1. With 4 bases clipped from V and 4 bases from J, the junction kept 12 bases outside the gene matches. This CDR3 contains 16 residues. CDR1 MNHEY and CDR2 SVGAGI come from the germline V gene. The CDR3: CASSFSLDRFFYGYTF. DNA of the CDR3: TGTGCCAGCAGTTTTTCACTGGACAGGTTCTTCTATGGCTACACCTTC.

The DNA for the CDR3 is TGTGCCAGCAGCCAAGGGGCGACTAGCGGGCCCGGAGGGGAGACCCAGTACTTC. As protein: CASSQGATSGPGGETQYF. The chain has TRBV3-1 (or the pseudogene TRBV3-2) and TRBJ2-5; TRBD2 matches at 10 bases. With V trimmed by 1 base and J by 5 bases, 13 bases remained unmatched. Germline V gene sequence: CDR1 LGHDT, CDR2 YNNKEL (reference sequence). The CDR3 runs 18 residues.

This rearrangement joins TRBV7-8 to TRBJ2-1; 8 positions agree with TRBD2. There are 17 residues in the CDR3. Unmatched junction bases numbered 9, after V lost 1 base and J lost 4 bases. From germline, CDR1 is SGHVS and CDR2 FQNEAQ. The CDR3 region has the DNA TGTGCCAGCAGCTTAGGATTGAGCGGGAGCGCATACAATGAGCAGTTCTTC. It yields the protein CASSLGLSGSAYNEQFF.

The CDR3 here is CASSPRRLAGVNEQYF. The CDR3 nucleotides read TGTGCCAGCAGCCCCCGACGGTTAGCGGGAGTCAACGAGCAGTACTTC. J is TRBJ2-7 and V is TRBV7-9; 9 nucleotides line up with TRBD2. Germline values: CDR1 SEHNR, CDR2 FQNEAQ (reference sequence). Trimming cost V 5 bases and J 5 bases; bases outside gene matches: 13. This CDR3 is 16 amino acids long.

V and J are TRBV28 and TRBJ2-1; D is undetermined. The CDR3 has 11 amino acids. From germline, CDR1 is MDHEN and CDR2 SYDVKM. Trimming took off 10 bases at V and 8 bases at J, with 12 bases between the two ends. In DNA form, the CDR3 reads TGTGCCACCACGCGGATCGATGAGCAGTTCTTC. Translation: CATTRIDEQFF.

The genes are TRBV5-6 and TRBJ1-6; maybe TRBD1 (6 bases). The germline V and J ends were trimmed by 3 bases and 0 bases, with 10 bases remaining between them. The CDR3 loop spans 16 amino acids. Germline CDR1 reads SGHDT; CDR2 reads YYEEEE. CDR3 nucleotide sequence: TGTGCCAGCAGCTCCGACAGGAGCTCCTATAATTCACCCCTCCACTTT. Its translation: CASSSDRSSYNSPLHF.

The chain couples TRBV7-9 to TRBJ1-1, with D maybe TRBD1 (5 bases). Germline CDR1 and CDR2: SEHNR and FQNEAQ (reference sequence). The CDR3 has 15 amino acids. Trimming pared 4 bases from V and 5 bases from J, leaving 17 bases between. DNA of the CDR3: TGTGCCAGCAGCTCTAGCGCTCCTAAGGGGACTGAAGCTTTCTTT. Its protein is CASSSSAPKGTEAFF.

The CDR3 here is CASSSGTGDLHGYTF. The CDR3 region has the DNA TGTGCCAGCAGTTCCGGGACAGGGGATTTACATGGCTACACCTTC. The chain employs TRBV2 and TRBJ1-2; TRBD1 matches at 10 bases. The CDR3 is 15 residues long. The germline V gene has CDR1 SNHLY and CDR2 FYNNEI. V lost 5 bases to trimming and J lost 6 bases; unmatched junction nucleotides: 9.

The chain recombines TRBV5-1 with TRBJ2-3; perhaps D is TRBD1 or TRBD2 (5 bases each). V shed 0 bases and J shed 4 bases, with 12 bases lying between them. The CDR3 totals 15 residues. Germline V gene data show CDR1 as SGHRS and CDR2 as YFSETQ. Here the CDR3 DNA reads TGCGCCAGCAGCTTGGAGGGGAGTAGCCCAGATACGCAGTATTTT. It translates to CASSLEGSSPDTQYF.

Turning to this clone: One junction end disagrees with the germline gene, perhaps due to a read error. The genes are TRBV5-6 and TRBJ2-7, with 11 positions matching TRBD1. Germline loops: CDR1 SGHDT, CDR2 YYEEEE. This CDR3 has 11 amino acids. The CDR3 loop reads CASRRDRGESF. DNA for the CDR3: TGTGCCAGCAGACGGGACAGGGGGGAATCCTTC. Variable domain in full (rest from reference TRBV5-6 and TRBJ2-7): DAGVTQSPTHLIKTRGQQVTLRCSPKSGHDTVSWYQQALGQGPQFIFQYYEEEERQRGNFPDRFSGHQFPNYSSELNVNALLLGDSALYLCASRRDRGESFGPGTRLTVT.

The chain uses TRBV30 and TRBJ2-1; maybe TRBD2 (5 bases). CDR3 length: 13 amino acids. Germline values: CDR1 GTSNPN, CDR2 SVGIG (reference sequence). Trimming took 3 bases from V and 5 from J, leaving 11 bases between them. CDR3 sequence (DNA): TGTGCCTGGAGCCGGACTGCAAACAATGAGCAGTTCTTC. This encodes CAWSRTANNEQFF. Drawing the rest from reference TRBV30 and TRBJ2-1, the complete variable domain is SQTIHQWPATLVQPVGSPLSLECTVEGTSNPNLYWYRQAAGRGLQLLFYSVGIGQISSEVPQNLSASRPQDRQFILSSKKLLLSDSGFYLCAWSRTANNEQFFGPGTRLTVL.

CDR3 sequence reads: CASSLRDRGTEAFF. DNA of the CDR3: TGTGCCAGTAGTCTCAGGGATCGGGGAACTGAAGCTTTCTTT. The chain links TRBV19 to TRBJ1-1, with D possibly matching TRBD1 (5 bases). Trimming cost V 5 bases and J 5 bases, with 15 bases left between them. The CDR3 runs to 14 residues. Germline V gene lookup returns CDR1 LNHDA and CDR2 SQIVND (reference sequence).